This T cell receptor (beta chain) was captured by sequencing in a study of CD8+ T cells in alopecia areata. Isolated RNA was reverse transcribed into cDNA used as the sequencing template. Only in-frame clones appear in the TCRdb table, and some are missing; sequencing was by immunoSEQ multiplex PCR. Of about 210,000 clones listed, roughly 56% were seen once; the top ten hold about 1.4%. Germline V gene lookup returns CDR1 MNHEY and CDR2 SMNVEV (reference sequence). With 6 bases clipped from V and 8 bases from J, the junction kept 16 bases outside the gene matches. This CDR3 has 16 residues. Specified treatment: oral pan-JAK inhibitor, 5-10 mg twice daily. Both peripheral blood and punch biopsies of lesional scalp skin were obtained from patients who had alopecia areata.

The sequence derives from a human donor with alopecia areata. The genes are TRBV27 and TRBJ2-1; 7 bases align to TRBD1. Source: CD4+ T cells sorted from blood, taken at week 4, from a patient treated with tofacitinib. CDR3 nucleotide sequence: TGTGCCAGCAGACGGGGTGGAATGACAGGGCGTTATGAGCAGTTCTTC. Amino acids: CASRRGGMTGRYEQFF.